These 28 T cell receptor beta chains were sequenced from one sample in a study of blood T cells in healthy people across ages. The second PCR ran about 6 to 12 cycles with a sample-barcoded 5' primer and J-beta primers. Using its own MiXCR run on the 5' RACE reads, TCRdb lists one record per CDR3 protein. There are about 1.7 million distinct CDR3 sequences in the sample; 28% occur only once, and 7.7% lies in the top ten. Sequencing used blood. Source of these receptors: a woman in her twenties or thirties in good health.

As DNA, the CDR3 is TGCGCCAGCAGTCATAGGAGACTCCAGTGGTCGGATACGCAGTATTTT. It specifies CASSHRRLQWSDTQYF. The rearrangement uses TRBV23-1 and TRBJ2-3; D not resolved. TRBV23-1 counts as an open reading frame of uncertain function. The CDR3 is 16 amino acids. Trimming took off 3 bases at V and 6 bases at J, with 19 bases between the two ends.

This chain uses TRBV7-2 with TRBJ2-7, with D perhaps TRBD1 (6 bases). Germline V lookup: CDR1 SGHTA, CDR2 FQGNSA. This CDR3 is 14 amino acids long. V lost 1 base to trimming and J lost 6 bases, with 13 bases between them. The CDR3 sequence is CASSLVSQGGEQYF. The CDR3 DNA reads as TGTGCCAGCAGCTTAGTGTCACAGGGCGGCGAGCAGTACTTC.

The chain combines TRBV7-9 with TRBJ1-1; D is undetermined. The V end lost 10 bases, the J end lost 1 base, and 10 bases lay between the germline ends. Germline loops: CDR1 SEHNR, CDR2 FQNEAQ (reference sequence). This CDR3 region has 12 residues. The CDR3 loop is CANRRQNTEAFF. CDR3 in DNA: TGTGCCAACAGAAGACAGAACACTGAAGCTTTCTTT.

The chain employs TRBV19 and TRBJ2-5, with 8 bases matching TRBD1. V was pared by 3 bases and J by 4 bases, with 10 bases of the junction left unmatched. Per the germline V gene, CDR1 is LNHDA and CDR2 is SQIVND (reference sequence). This CDR3 comprises 16 residues. This CDR3 is CASSIALAGGTETQYF. In DNA form, the CDR3 reads TGTGCCAGTAGTATTGCGTTGGCAGGGGGCACAGAGACCCAGTACTTC.

The chain employs TRBV4-3 and TRBJ1-4; possibly TRBD1 for D (6 bases). The CDR3 extends over 16 amino acids. V was pared by 0 bases and J by 6 bases, with 14 bases between. Germline CDR1 LGHNA, CDR2 YSLEER. The CDR3 DNA reads TGCGCCAGCAGCCAAGATCGGGCAGGGGAATATGAAAAACTGTTTTTT. Protein sequence: CASSQDRAGEYEKLFF.

This chain links TRBV7-9 with TRBJ2-1; D might be TRBD2 (6 bases). The CDR3 has 14 residues. The V gene lost 8 bases and the J gene lost 10 bases, with 21 bases spanning the gap. CDR1 SEHNR and CDR2 FQNEAQ come from the germline V gene (reference sequence). The CDR3 coding sequence is TGTGCCAGCGGGGGGAGTCTAGTGCGGGCCGAGCAGTTCTTC. The encoded protein is CASGGSLVRAEQFF.

Comment on this clonotype: This may be a read error: a much more frequent sequence differs by one nucleotide. The chain is built from TRBV2 and TRBJ2-6; 8 nucleotides line up with TRBD1. The CDR3 runs 15 residues. Germline V gives CDR1 SNHLY, CDR2 FYNNEI. The CDR3 reads CASRTTGAGANVRTF. DNA of the CDR3: TGTGCCAGCAGGACGACAGGGGCTGGGGCCAACGTCCGGACTTTC.

The J gene is TRBJ2-7, the V gene TRBV2; possibly TRBD1 or TRBD2 for D (5 bases each). Trimming cost V 11 bases and J 5 bases, with 19 bases left between them. This CDR3 comprises 13 residues. The germline V gene encodes CDR1 SNHLY and CDR2 FYNNEI. The DNA for the CDR3 is TGTGCCCCTAGGGACCATAGGCTCGACGAGCAGTACTTC. Amino acids: CAPRDHRLDEQYF.

This clonotype was counted between two and nine times. The chain couples TRBV20-1 to TRBJ1-3; 8 bases map to TRBD1. V lost 3 bases to trimming and J lost 4 bases; unmatched junction nucleotides: 5. Germline CDR1 is DFQATT and CDR2 is SNEGSKA (reference sequence). This CDR3 comprises 14 residues. DNA for the CDR3: TGCAGTGCTAGTCCTGGACAGGGAGGAAACACCATATATTTT. Translated, it gives CSASPGQGGNTIYF.

The chain links TRBV7-2 to TRBJ1-6; tentative D call: TRBD1 (5 bases). The CDR3 contains 14 residues. Per germline, CDR1 SGHTA and CDR2 FQGNSA. V was cut by 5 bases and J by 7 bases, with 12 bases left in between. This CDR3 is CASSPGEKNSPLHF. CDR3 DNA sequence: TGTGCCAGCAGCCCGGGGGAGAAGAATTCACCCCTCCACTTT.

This clonotype was seen ten or more times. The V gene is TRBV29-1, the J gene TRBJ2-1; maybe TRBD1 (5 bases). V shed 3 bases and J shed 10 bases, with 16 bases lying between them. The CDR3 covers 13 residues. Per germline, CDR1 SQVTM and CDR2 ANQGSEA. The chain's CDR3 is CSVEMGPLGEQFF. CDR3 DNA: TGCAGCGTTGAGATGGGGCCACTGGGAGAGCAGTTCTTC.

In its sample, this clonotype was seen a few times. CDR3 loop: CSASHQSLETQYF. CDR3 in DNA: TGCAGCGCCAGCCACCAGTCGTTGGAGACCCAGTACTTC. The chain recombines TRBV29-1 with TRBJ2-5; D is unclear. V lost 7 bases and J lost 5, with 17 bases in between. The CDR3 runs 13 residues. Germline-derived CDR1 and CDR2 are SQVTM and ANQGSEA.

This clonotype was observed a handful of times. The chain recombines TRBV20-1 with TRBJ1-1, with a tentative D call TRBD1 (5 bases). Germline V gives CDR1 DFQATT, CDR2 SNEGSKA (reference sequence). This CDR3 has 14 amino acids. V lost 3 bases and J lost 2, with 13 bases in between. CDR3 nucleotide sequence: TGCAGTGCTAGGACAGCGAGGCATAACACTGAAGCTTTCTTT. Amino acid sequence: CSARTARHNTEAFF.

The chain joins TRBV7-9 to TRBJ1-6; D perhaps matches TRBD1 (6 bases). The V gene lost 3 bases and the J gene lost 9 bases, with 18 bases spanning the gap. The CDR3 extends over 16 amino acids. The germline gives CDR1 SEHNR, CDR2 FQNEAQ (reference sequence). Here the CDR3 DNA reads TGTGCCAGCAGCTTGGGGGCGGCGGGAATGGCTTCACCCCTCCACTTT. This gives the protein CASSLGAAGMASPLHF.

The chain couples TRBV20-1 to TRBJ2-1; TRBD1 matches 9 bases. Per the germline V gene, CDR1 is DFQATT and CDR2 is SNEGSKA (reference sequence). The CDR3 loop spans 13 amino acids. With V trimmed by 6 bases and J by 9 bases, 9 bases remained unmatched. The CDR3 sequence is CSAAGTGYSEQFF. CDR3 in DNA: TGCAGTGCAGCCGGGACAGGGTATAGTGAGCAGTTCTTC.

This clonotype has only a few counts. V gene TRBV27 combines with J gene TRBJ2-5; 12 bases align to TRBD1. V lost 8 bases and J lost 5; bases outside the gene matches: 3. Germline V gene lookup returns CDR1 MNHEY and CDR2 SMNVEV (reference sequence). The CDR3 is 13 amino acids. The CDR3 bases are TGTGCCAGCGGGACAGGGGGCTCCGAGACCCAGTACTTC. This translates into CASGTGGSETQYF.

This clonotype was counted a few times. The J gene is TRBJ2-1, the V gene TRBV6-6, with 7 nucleotides matching TRBD2. The CDR3 is made up of 18 amino acids. Germline V CDR1 and CDR2: MNHNY, SVGAGI (reference sequence). The J segment lost 7 bases and the V segment lost 4 bases, leaving 19 bases of the junction unmatched. This CDR3 reads CASSLPQGGGGLENEQFF. In nucleotides, the CDR3 is TGTGCCAGCAGTTTACCCCAGGGAGGCGGGGGATTGGAGAATGAGCAGTTCTTC.

This clonotype has just a few counts. The CDR3 sequence is CASSLGVTGKWGYEQYF. The CDR3 DNA reads as TGTGCCAGCAGCTTAGGAGTTACAGGGAAATGGGGCTACGAGCAGTACTTC. This chain joins TRBV7-2 and TRBJ2-7; TRBD1 is a possible D gene (6 bases). The CDR3 loop spans 17 amino acids. CDR1 SGHTA and CDR2 FQGNSA come from the germline V gene. V shed 1 base and J shed 3 bases, with 19 bases lying between them. The variable domain in full, with the rest retrieved from reference TRBV7-2 and TRBJ2-7, is GAGVSQSPSNKVTEKGKDVELRCDPISGHTALYWYRQSLGQGLEFLIYFQGNSAPDKSGLPSDRFSAERTGGSVSTLTIQRTQQEDSAVYLCASSLGVTGKWGYEQYFGPGTRLTVT.

V is TRBV10-2 and J is TRBJ2-7, with 10 bases lining up with TRBD1. Trimming cost V 4 bases and J 5 bases; bases outside gene matches: 8. Per germline, CDR1 WSHSY and CDR2 SAAADI. CDR3 length equals 15 residues. The CDR3 loop is CASSGFGQGVNEQYF. CDR3 coding DNA: TGCGCCAGCAGTGGTTTTGGACAGGGGGTCAACGAGCAGTACTTC.

This clonotype was seen a handful of times. The gene calls are TRBV4-1 and TRBJ1-1; D unclear. This CDR3 has 14 amino acids. V dropped 0 bases and J dropped 4 bases, with 9 bases sitting between them. Germline-derived CDR1 and CDR2 are MGHRA and YSYEKL. CDR3 loop: CASSQEGATTEAFF. The DNA of the CDR3 is TGCGCCAGCAGCCAAGAGGGAGCGACCACTGAAGCTTTCTTT.

The chain has TRBV9 and TRBJ2-1; TRBD1 agrees at 8 bases. This CDR3 comprises 17 residues. Per the germline V gene, CDR1 is SGDLS and CDR2 is YYNGEE. After removal of 1 base from V and 3 bases from J, the junction contained 9 bases not matched to a gene. The CDR3: CASSVRAGQGNYNEQFF. The CDR3 DNA sequence: TGTGCCAGCAGCGTACGTGCAGGACAGGGAAACTACAATGAGCAGTTCTTC.

V gene TRBV7-6 combines with J gene TRBJ1-6; 9 nucleotides match TRBD1. Germline V lookup: CDR1 SGHVS, CDR2 FNYEAQ. J gave up 7 bases and V 0 bases, and 4 bases lay outside the gene matches. The CDR3 contains 16 residues. In DNA form, the CDR3 reads TGTGCCAGCAGCTTAGCCGGACAGGGGCAGAATTCACCCCTCCACTTT. This sequence encodes CASSLAGQGQNSPLHF.

There are a few counts of this clonotype. J is TRBJ2-5 and V is TRBV20-1; TRBD2 is a possible D gene (6 bases). The CDR3 runs 13 residues. V was cut by 3 bases and J by 1 base, with 9 bases left in between. Germline CDR1 and CDR2: DFQATT and SNEGSKA (reference sequence). The CDR3 sequence: CSARGDSQETQYF. The DNA of the CDR3 is TGCAGTGCTAGGGGGGACTCCCAAGAGACCCAGTACTTC.

The chain combines TRBV9 with TRBJ2-7, with 7 bases aligning to TRBD1. CDR1 is SGDLS, CDR2 YYNGEE, per germline. V trimming: 2 bases; J trimming: 1 base; junction bases outside the gene matches: 3. The length of the CDR3 is 14 residues. The CDR3 DNA follows: TGTGCCAGCAGCGTTGAGGGACAGTCCTACGAGCAGTACTTC. Protein: CASSVEGQSYEQYF.

The rearrangement joins TRBV20-1 to TRBJ2-1, with 10 positions matching TRBD2. Losses at the gene ends were 5 bases for V and 6 bases for J; bases not matched to a gene: 13. CDR1 and CDR2 (germline): DFQATT, SNEGSKA (reference sequence). The CDR3 contains 16 residues. The CDR3 nucleotides are TGCAGTGCTCCCGCCCTCACTAGCGGGGTTTGCAATGAGCAGTTCTTC. Residues: CSAPALTSGVCNEQFF.

The V call is TRBV6-5, the J call TRBJ1-5, with D maybe TRBD1 (5 bases). Germline V gives CDR1 MNHEY, CDR2 SVGAGI. Trimming left V 5 bases short and J 0 bases short, with 11 bases between. The CDR3 runs to 15 residues. The CDR3: CASSTGRRSNQPQHF. In DNA, the CDR3 is TGTGCCAGCAGTACAGGACGACGTAGCAATCAGCCCCAGCATTTT.

This clonotype was recorded at least ten times. This chain uses TRBV6-5 with TRBJ2-3; 8 bases are shared with TRBD2. Germline trimming cut 6 bases from V and 3 bases from J; bases unmatched to any gene: 8. The CDR3 length is 15 residues. Germline values: CDR1 MNHEY, CDR2 SVGAGI. CDR3 in amino acids: CASSLSGGQTDTQYF. The CDR3 DNA sequence: TGTGCCAGCAGCTTATCGGGGGGGCAAACAGATACGCAGTATTTT.

V gene TRBV3-1 combines with J gene TRBJ1-5; unclear D gene. This CDR3 is 12 amino acids long. With 2 bases removed from V and 4 bases from J, the gap between germline ends came to 3 bases. The germline gives CDR1 LGHDT, CDR2 YNNKEL (reference sequence). The CDR3 here is CASSQQNQPQHF. CDR3 nucleotides: TGTGCCAGCAGCCAACAGAATCAGCCCCAGCATTTT.